This passage covers 12 T cell receptor beta chains from one sample sequenced in a study of T cell clones after liver transplantation. Some clones are missing from TCRdb's copy, which holds only in-frame ones; the method was immunoSEQ multiplex PCR. The table includes about 80,000 clones, 82% detected once. The source material was CD4+ T cells from blood, sampled approximately 45 months after liver transplant. The receptor source for this set is a human patient who received a liver transplant. Among the T cells, some may be from the graft donor.

Written as DNA, the CDR3 is TGCGCCAGCAGTGCCGGAGGTAGCGGGTACAATGAGCAGTTCTTC. Protein product: CASSAGGSGYNEQFF. This chain uses TRBV10-1 with TRBJ2-1; 7 bases agree with TRBD2. V dropped 4 bases and J dropped 4; count of bases not matched to a gene: 7. CDR1 and CDR2 (germline): WNHNN, SYGVQD (reference sequence). This CDR3 spans 15 amino acids.

The chain couples TRBV7-3 to TRBJ2-5, with D tentatively TRBD1 (6 bases). V was trimmed by 3 bases and J by 5 bases, leaving 10 bases between them. Germline CDR1 is SGHTA and CDR2 is FQGTGA. The CDR3 spans 13 residues. The DNA for the CDR3 is TGTGCCAGCAGCTTCAGGGGTACGGAGACCCAGTACTTC. Translation gives CASSFRGTETQYF.

The CDR3 DNA reads TGTGCCACCCAGGGGCAGGGAGGGGTCGGCAATCAGCCCCAGCATTTT. It is translated as CATQGQGGVGNQPQHF. The V gene is TRBV28, the J gene TRBJ1-5; maybe TRBD1 (6 bases). The CDR3 has 16 amino acids. V lost 10 bases to trimming and J lost 2 bases, with 21 bases between them. Germline V gene data show CDR1 as MDHEN and CDR2 as SYDVKM.

This chain joins TRBV19 and TRBJ2-7, with 7 nucleotides matching TRBD1. The V segment lost 4 bases and the J segment 1 base; nucleotides outside the gene matches: 7. Germline V lookup: CDR1 LNHDA, CDR2 SQIVND (reference sequence). The CDR3 contains 15 residues. The CDR3 nucleotides read TGTGCCAGTAGTACTCGACAGGGCATATCCTACGAGCAGTACTTC. This codes for CASSTRQGISYEQYF.

The CDR3 coding sequence is TGTGCCAGCAGCTTGGGACAGGGAATGGACGAGCAGTACTTC. It yields the protein CASSLGQGMDEQYF. The chain is built from TRBV11-3 and TRBJ2-7, with 9 bases fitting TRBD1. Losses at the gene ends were 3 bases for V and 5 bases for J; bases not matched to a gene: 5. This CDR3 region has 14 residues. Germline CDR1 is SGHNT and CDR2 is YENEEA.

V and J are TRBV6-1 and TRBJ2-2, with a possible D match to TRBD2 (6 bases). CDR3 size: 15 residues. Trimming pared 6 bases from V and 2 bases from J, leaving 13 bases between. CDR1 is MNHNS and CDR2 is SASEGT in the germline V gene. The CDR3 DNA is TGTGCCAGCAGGGAGGGTCCCGGAAACACCGGGGAGCTGTTTTTT. It encodes CASREGPGNTGELFF.

The V call is TRBV30, the J call TRBJ1-5; TRBD1 aligns across 7 bases. In germline, CDR1 is GTSNPN, CDR2 SVGIG (reference sequence). CDR3 size: 14 residues. Trimming took 0 bases from V and 4 from J; bases not matched to a gene: 3. The CDR3 region is CAWSVGTVNQPQHF. The CDR3 DNA is TGTGCCTGGAGTGTCGGGACAGTTAATCAGCCCCAGCATTTT.

Details on this clone: One end of the junction varies from germline; a read error may be responsible. The chain has TRBV7-7 and TRBJ2-2; D is uncertain. CDR1 SSHAT and CDR2 FNYEAQ come from the germline V gene (reference sequence). The CDR3 loop spans 13 amino acids. This CDR3 reads CASSVDNTGELFF. CDR3 sequence (DNA): TGTGCTAGCAGCGTCGATAACACCGGGGAGCTGTTTTTT.

The chain employs TRBV11-2 and TRBJ2-7; 8 positions agree with TRBD1. The CDR3 is 16 residues long. Germline V lookup: CDR1 SGHAT, CDR2 FQNNGV. V trimming: 6 bases; J trimming: 1 base; junction bases outside the gene matches: 11. In DNA form, the CDR3 reads TGTGCCAGCAGACCTAGACAGGGGAGGTTATCCTACGAGCAGTACTTC. Its translation is CASRPRQGRLSYEQYF.

This sequence joins TRBV5-6 and TRBJ2-7, with 9 nucleotides matching TRBD1. V lost 1 base to trimming and J lost 13 bases; unmatched junction nucleotides: 15. The CDR3 is made up of 15 amino acids. The germline CDR1 and CDR2 sequences are SGHDT and YYEEEE. Here the CDR3 DNA reads TGTGCCAGCAGCTTGTGGGGACAGGGCGATCGTTGGGAATACTTC. It translates to CASSLWGQGDRWEYF. Looking up the rest from reference TRBV5-6 and TRBJ2-7 gives the full variable domain: DAGVTQSPTHLIKTRGQQVTLRCSPKSGHDTVSWYQQALGQGPQFIFQYYEEEERQRGNFPDRFSGHQFPNYSSELNVNALLLGDSALYLCASSLWGQGDRWEYFGPGTRLTVT.

The V call is TRBV4-3, the J call TRBJ2-5, with 14 positions matching TRBD2. Trimming took 2 bases from V and 3 from J; bases not matched to a gene: 8. CDR3 length: 18 amino acids. The V gene's germline CDR1 is LGHNA and CDR2 YSLEER. The CDR3 loop reads CASSQRLAGGPGEETQYF. The CDR3 bases are TGCGCCAGCAGCCAAAGACTAGCGGGAGGGCCGGGTGAAGAGACCCAGTACTTC.

Of note for this clone: This specimen includes other DNA sequences encoding the same CDR3. This chain joins TRBV7-2 and TRBJ2-5; D is unresolved. Trimming took 11 bases from V and 3 from J, leaving 16 bases between them. Germline CDR1 reads SGHTA; CDR2 reads FQGNSA. The CDR3 extends over 13 amino acids. In DNA form, the CDR3 reads TGTGCCTCCCGGGTGTACGTGGAAGAGACCCAGTACTTC. The encoded protein is CASRVYVEETQYF.